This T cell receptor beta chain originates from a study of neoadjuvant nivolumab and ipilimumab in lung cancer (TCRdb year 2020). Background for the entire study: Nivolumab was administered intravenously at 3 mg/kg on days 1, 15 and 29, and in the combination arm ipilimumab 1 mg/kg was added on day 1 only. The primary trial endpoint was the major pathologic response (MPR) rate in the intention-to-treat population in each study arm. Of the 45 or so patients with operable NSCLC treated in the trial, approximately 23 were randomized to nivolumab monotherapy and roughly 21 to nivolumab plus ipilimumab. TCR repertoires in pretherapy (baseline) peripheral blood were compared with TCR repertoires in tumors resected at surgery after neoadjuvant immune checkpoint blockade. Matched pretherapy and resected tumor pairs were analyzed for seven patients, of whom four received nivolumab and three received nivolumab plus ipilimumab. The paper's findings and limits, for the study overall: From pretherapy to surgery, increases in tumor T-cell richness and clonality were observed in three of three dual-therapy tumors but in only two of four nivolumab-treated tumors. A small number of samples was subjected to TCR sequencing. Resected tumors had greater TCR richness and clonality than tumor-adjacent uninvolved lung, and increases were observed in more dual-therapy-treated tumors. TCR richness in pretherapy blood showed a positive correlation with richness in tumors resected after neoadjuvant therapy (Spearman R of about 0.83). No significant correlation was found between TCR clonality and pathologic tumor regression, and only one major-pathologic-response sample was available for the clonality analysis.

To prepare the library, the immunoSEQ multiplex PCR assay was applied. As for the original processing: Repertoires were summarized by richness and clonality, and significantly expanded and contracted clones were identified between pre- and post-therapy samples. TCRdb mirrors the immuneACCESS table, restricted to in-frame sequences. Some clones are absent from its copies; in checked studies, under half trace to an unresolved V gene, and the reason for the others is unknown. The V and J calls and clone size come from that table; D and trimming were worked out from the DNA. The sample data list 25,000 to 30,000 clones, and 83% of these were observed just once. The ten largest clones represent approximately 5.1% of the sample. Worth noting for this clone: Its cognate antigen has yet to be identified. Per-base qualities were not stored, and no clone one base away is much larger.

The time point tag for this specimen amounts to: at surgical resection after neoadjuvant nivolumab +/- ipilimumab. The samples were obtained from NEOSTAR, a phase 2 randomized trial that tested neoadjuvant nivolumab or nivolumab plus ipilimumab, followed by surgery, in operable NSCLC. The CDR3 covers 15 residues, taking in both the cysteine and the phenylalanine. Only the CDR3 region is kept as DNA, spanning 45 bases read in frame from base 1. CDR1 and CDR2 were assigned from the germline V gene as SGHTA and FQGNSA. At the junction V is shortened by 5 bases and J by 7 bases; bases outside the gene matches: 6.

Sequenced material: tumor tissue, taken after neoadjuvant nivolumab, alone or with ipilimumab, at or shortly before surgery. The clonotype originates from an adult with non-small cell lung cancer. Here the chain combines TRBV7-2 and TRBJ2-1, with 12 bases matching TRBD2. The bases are TGTGCCAGCAGCCTCGGACTAGCGGGGAAGAATGAGCAGTTCTTC. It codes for CASSLGLAGKNEQFF.